What follows are 32 T cell receptor beta chains derived from one specimen sequenced in a study of graft-versus-host responses after intestinal transplantation. The data were produced by immunoSEQ multiplex PCR, yet TCRdb's version contains in-frame clones alone and is incomplete. The table has tens of thousands of clones, over 35% seen once. The input for sequencing was alloreactive CD4+ T cells from a mixed lymphocyte reaction culture, taken before intestinal transplant. Subset specified: CFSE-low proliferating T cells sorted from roughly six-day pre-transplant mixed lymphocyte reaction (GvH or HvG direction). The source of these receptors is a human patient who received an intestinal transplant.

This clone was observed a handful of times. The V gene is TRBV6-6, the J gene TRBJ1-6; D is possibly TRBD1 (5 bases). Germline loops: CDR1 MNHNY, CDR2 SVGAGI (reference sequence). CDR3 length equals 12 residues. Trimming removed 6 bases from V and 6 bases from J, with 6 bases in between. The CDR3 DNA is TGTGCCAGCAGCCAGGGTAATTCACCCCTCCACTTT. This sequence encodes CASSQGNSPLHF.

This clone was seen a handful of times. The chain combines TRBV5-1 with TRBJ2-5; 12 nucleotides line up with TRBD2. J was trimmed by 5 bases and V by 2 bases; bases with no gene match: 1. Germline CDR1 SGHRS, CDR2 YFSETQ. The CDR3 sequence is 14 residues long. CDR3 sequence reads: CASSLGLAGETQYF. CDR3 in DNA: TGCGCCAGCAGCTTAGGACTAGCGGGGGAGACCCAGTACTTC.

The V call is TRBV28, the J call TRBJ1-2; a weak D match, TRBD1 (5 bases). Germline CDR1 MDHEN, CDR2 SYDVKM. Trimming removed 7 bases at V and 9 bases at J, with 21 bases between. The CDR3 is 14 residues long. CDR3 in DNA: TGTGCCAGCAACGGCGGGGGGGGAACGGGTAGCTACACCTTC. This sequence encodes CASNGGGGTGSYTF.

This chain joins TRBV7-3 and TRBJ1-1; D gene ambiguous. The V gene's germline CDR1 is SGHTA and CDR2 FQGTGA. CDR3 size: 13 residues. V was pared by 2 bases and J by 1 base, with 5 bases between. The CDR3 DNA is TGTGCCAGCAGCTTATGGCCGAACACTGAAGCTTTCTTT. Translation: CASSLWPNTEAFF.

V gene TRBV27 combines with J gene TRBJ2-7; TRBD1 aligns across 8 bases. With V trimmed by 7 bases and J by 3 bases, 5 bases remained unmatched. In germline, CDR1 is MNHEY, CDR2 SMNVEV (reference sequence). The CDR3 has 13 amino acids. This chain's CDR3 is CASTPDRDYEQYF. CDR3 coding DNA: TGTGCCAGCACTCCGGACAGGGACTACGAGCAGTACTTC.

This clone was counted only a few times. V usage is TRBV10-3 and J usage is TRBJ2-7; D is perhaps TRBD2 (5 bases). Trimming took off 3 bases at V and 5 bases at J, with 20 bases between the two ends. The germline V gene has CDR1 ENHRY and CDR2 SYGVKD. The CDR3 has 16 amino acids. In nucleotides, the CDR3 is TGTGCCATCAGTGACGGAGGTATGGCACGCAGCGACGAGCAGTACTTC. It is translated as CAISDGGMARSDEQYF.

The gene calls are TRBV18 and TRBJ1-2, with 9 bases fitting TRBD1. The CDR3 contains 14 residues. Trimming took 4 bases from V and 4 from J; bases not matched to a gene: 4. Looked up from germline, CDR1 is KGHSH and CDR2 is LQKENI. CDR3 loop: CASSRGQGGYGYTF. CDR3 nucleotide sequence: TGTGCCAGCTCACGGGGACAGGGCGGCTATGGCTACACCTTC.

This clone rates as medium-sized (0.01 to 0.1%). This rearrangement joins TRBV29-1 to TRBJ1-2; D perhaps matches TRBD1 (6 bases). The CDR3 is 13 amino acids. CDR1 and CDR2 from the germline V gene are SQVTM and ANQGSEA. V lost 4 bases and J lost 4, with 13 bases in between. In DNA form, the CDR3 reads TGCAGCGTTGGGGAAGGGACACCCTATGGCTACACCTTC. Encoded protein: CSVGEGTPYGYTF.

This chain joins TRBV27 and TRBJ2-1, with TRBD1 as a possible D gene (6 bases). This CDR3 is 15 amino acids long. In germline, CDR1 is MNHEY, CDR2 SMNVEV (reference sequence). Trimming pared 3 bases from V and 0 bases from J, leaving 9 bases between. The CDR3 bases are TGTGCCAGCAGTTTCGGGACAAGCTCCTACAATGAGCAGTTCTTC. It encodes CASSFGTSSYNEQFF.

This clone has only a few counts. The chain combines TRBV10-3 with TRBJ2-2; 7 positions match TRBD2. CDR3 length: 13 amino acids. Germline values: CDR1 ENHRY, CDR2 SYGVKD. J was trimmed by 3 bases and V by 7 bases; bases with no gene match: 2. The CDR3 here is CAINRGDTGELFF. In DNA, the CDR3 is TGTGCCATCAACCGGGGGGACACCGGGGAGCTGTTTTTT.

The V gene is TRBV19, the J gene TRBJ1-4; D possibly corresponds to TRBD1 (6 bases). With 5 bases removed from V and 7 bases from J, the gap between germline ends came to 20 bases. Germline V gives CDR1 LNHDA, CDR2 SQIVND (reference sequence). The CDR3 covers 16 residues. The DNA for the CDR3 is TGTGCCAGTAGTTTACCCCAACAGGGATGGGGTGAAAAACTGTTTTTT. It encodes CASSLPQQGWGEKLFF.

This clone was found a few times. The J gene is TRBJ2-5, the V gene TRBV7-2; 8 nucleotides line up with TRBD2. The V and J ends lost 4 bases and 2 bases, in that order; junction bases with no gene match: 3. The CDR3 loop spans 14 amino acids. CDR1 and CDR2 from the germline V gene are SGHTA and FQGNSA. The CDR3 bases are TGTGCCAGCAGCTACGCGGGGGGTCAAGAGACCCAGTACTTC. The encoded protein is CASSYAGGQETQYF.

The chain carries TRBV5-1 and TRBJ2-1; 7 bases line up with TRBD1. Trimming at V came to 0 bases and at J to 4 bases, leaving 1 base not matched to a gene. The CDR3 totals 14 residues. Germline loops: CDR1 SGHRS, CDR2 YFSETQ. In DNA form, the CDR3 reads TGCGCCAGCAGCTTGGGGGACAGTTACAATGAGCAGTTCTTC. Its protein product is CASSLGDSYNEQFF.

This chain uses TRBV4-1 with TRBJ2-5, with TRBD2 matching 11 bases. V shed 1 base, J shed 3 bases, and the junction held 7 bases outside the gene matches. The germline V gene has CDR1 MGHRA and CDR2 YSYEKL. The CDR3 has 17 amino acids. The DNA of the CDR3 is TGCGCCAGCAGCCAAGGGGGGGGACTAGCGGCTGAAGAGACCCAGTACTTC. Translation: CASSQGGGLAAEETQYF.

The chain carries TRBV29-1 and TRBJ2-5; 9 nucleotides line up with TRBD2. This CDR3 contains 13 residues. In germline, CDR1 is SQVTM, CDR2 ANQGSEA. The junction had 4 bases not matched to a gene; V was cut back by 7 bases and J by 1 base. The CDR3 reads CSASTSGQETQYF. The DNA of the CDR3 is TGCAGCGCCTCGACTAGCGGCCAAGAGACCCAGTACTTC. Full variable domain (outside the CDR3, taken from reference TRBV29-1 and TRBJ2-5): SAVISQKPSRDICQRGTSLTIQCQVDSQVTMMFWYRQQPGQSLTLIATANQGSEATYESGFVIDKFPISRPNLTFSTLTVSNMSPEDSSIYLCSASTSGQETQYFGPGTRLLVL.

This rearrangement joins TRBV5-8 to TRBJ2-7; D remains ambiguous. The CDR3 spans 14 residues. V lost 1 base and J 3 bases, leaving 11 bases between the germline ends. Germline V lookup: CDR1 SGHTS, CDR2 YDEGEE. CDR3 bases: TGTGCCAGCAGCTTGTTGAACAGTTACTACGAGCAGTACTTC. Encoded protein: CASSLLNSYYEQYF.

The J gene is TRBJ1-2, the V gene TRBV6-5; 8 nucleotides match TRBD1. This CDR3 is built from 12 residues. Per germline, CDR1 MNHEY and CDR2 SVGAGI. V trimming: 6 bases; J trimming: 6 bases; junction bases outside the gene matches: 3. The CDR3: CASRTGVNGYTF. The CDR3 DNA reads as TGTGCCAGCAGGACAGGGGTTAATGGCTACACCTTC.

This chain uses TRBV11-3 with TRBJ2-5, with TRBD2 matching over 7 bases. Germline CDR1 is SGHNT and CDR2 is YENEEA. The V gene end was trimmed by 1 base and the J gene end by 2 bases; junction bases not matched to a gene: 7. The CDR3 has 16 amino acids. CDR3 nucleotide sequence: TGTGCCAGCAGCTTAGGGCCTTGGGGGGGTCAAGAGACCCAGTACTTC. It translates to CASSLGPWGGQETQYF. Full variable domain (outside the CDR3, taken from reference TRBV11-3 and TRBJ2-5): EAGVVQSPRYKIIEKKQPVAFWCNPISGHNTLYWYLQNLGQGPELLIRYENEEAVDDSQLPKDRFSAERLKGVDSTLKIQPAELGDSAVYLCASSLGPWGGQETQYFGPGTRLLVL.

V gene TRBV9 combines with J gene TRBJ2-1; TRBD2 matches 13 bases. V trimming: 3 bases; J trimming: 4 bases; junction bases outside the gene matches: 1. The CDR3 runs 15 residues. Per germline, CDR1 SGDLS and CDR2 YYNGEE. The CDR3 DNA reads TGTGCCAGCAGCGGGACTAGCGGGGGATACAATGAGCAGTTCTTC. Translation: CASSGTSGGYNEQFF.

The rearrangement links TRBV7-9 to TRBJ2-5; 9 bases are shared with TRBD2. The CDR3 extends over 14 amino acids. Germline V lookup: CDR1 SEHNR, CDR2 FQNEAQ (reference sequence). V shed 5 bases and J 2 bases; nucleotides not matched to a gene: 3. This chain's CDR3 is CASSKAGGQETQYF. As DNA, the CDR3 is TGTGCCAGCAGCAAAGCGGGGGGACAAGAGACCCAGTACTTC. Drawing the rest from reference TRBV7-9 and TRBJ2-5, the complete variable domain is DTGVSQNPRHKITKRGQNVTFRCDPISEHNRLYWYRQTLGQGPEFLTYFQNEAQLEKSRLLSDRFSAERPKGSFSTLEIQRTEQGDSAMYLCASSKAGGQETQYFGPGTRLLVL.

This chain uses TRBV7-9 with TRBJ1-6; D is perhaps TRBD1 (6 bases). Trimming took off 5 bases at V and 3 bases at J, with 14 bases between the two ends. The CDR3 totals 16 residues. The V gene's germline CDR1 is SEHNR and CDR2 FQNEAQ (reference sequence). The CDR3 nucleotides read TGTGCCAGCAGCCCCGGGGGGGCGATCTATAATTCACCCCTCCACTTT. Translation gives CASSPGGAIYNSPLHF. The full variable domain, its missing parts supplied by reference TRBV7-9 and TRBJ1-6, is DTGVSQNPRHKITKRGQNVTFRCDPISEHNRLYWYRQTLGQGPEFLTYFQNEAQLEKSRLLSDRFSAERPKGSFSTLEIQRTEQGDSAMYLCASSPGGAIYNSPLHFGNGTRLTVT.

This sequence joins TRBV7-9 and TRBJ1-1, with TRBD1 as a possible D gene (5 bases). In germline, CDR1 is SEHNR, CDR2 FQNEAQ (reference sequence). Trimming took 1 base from V and 5 from J, leaving 11 bases between them. The CDR3 is 14 amino acids. The CDR3 reads CASSLVWGRTEAFF. The CDR3 DNA reads as TGTGCCAGCAGCTTAGTTTGGGGCCGAACTGAAGCTTTCTTT.

In this sample, this clone turned up a few times. V gene TRBV7-3 combines with J gene TRBJ2-1; weak D call: TRBD1 (5 bases). This CDR3 is built from 13 residues. Trimming removed 3 bases from V and 4 bases from J, with 7 bases in between. The germline gives CDR1 SGHTA, CDR2 FQGTGA. CDR3 in DNA: TGTGCCAGCAGCTTTGGGGCATACAATGAGCAGTTCTTC. As protein: CASSFGAYNEQFF.

V and J are TRBV5-1 and TRBJ1-6; 7 bases line up with TRBD1. The germline CDR1 and CDR2 sequences are SGHRS and YFSETQ. The CDR3 totals 15 residues. Unmatched junction bases numbered 10, after V lost 4 bases and J lost 9 bases. CDR3 nucleotide sequence: TGCGCCAGCAGCGCGACCCGACAGGGCCCTTCACCCCTCCACTTT. This encodes CASSATRQGPSPLHF.

The chain uses TRBV5-8 and TRBJ1-3, with unresolved D. This CDR3 comprises 16 residues. Germline V lookup: CDR1 SGHTS, CDR2 YDEGEE. V was cut by 3 bases and J by 4 bases, with 17 bases left in between. The CDR3 loop reads CASSWGGRGPGNTIYF. CDR3 nucleotide sequence: TGTGCCAGCAGCTGGGGAGGTCGAGGGCCCGGAAACACCATATATTTT.

The sample holds one count of this clone. The V and J genes are TRBV6-5 and TRBJ1-3; 7 bases are shared with TRBD1. Germline assignment: CDR1 MNHEY and CDR2 SVGAGI. J gave up 4 bases and V 0 bases, and 3 bases lay outside the gene matches. The CDR3 has 15 amino acids. This CDR3 is CASSYSNRGGNTIYF. In DNA form, the CDR3 reads TGTGCCAGCAGTTACTCGAACAGGGGAGGAAACACCATATATTTT.

The V call is TRBV6-1, the J call TRBJ2-7; a weak D match, TRBD1 (5 bases). CDR3 length: 13 residues. Trimming pared 6 bases from V and 3 bases from J, leaving 12 bases between. Germline lookup yields CDR1 MNHNS and CDR2 SASEGT. The chain's CDR3 is CASRLTGNYEQYF. The CDR3 bases are TGTGCCAGCAGGCTCACAGGAAACTACGAGCAGTACTTC.

Here the CDR3 DNA reads TGTGCCAGTTCCAGGGGTGGAAGCCCCTACGAGCAGTACTTC. Protein: CASSRGGSPYEQYF. The chain couples TRBV6-6 to TRBJ2-7, with a tentative D call TRBD1 (6 bases). The CDR3 length is 14 residues. Trimming shortened V by 9 bases and J by 2 bases, and 17 bases separated the two germline ends. In germline, CDR1 is MNHNY, CDR2 SVGAGI (reference sequence).

V is TRBV7-2 and J is TRBJ2-7; D may be TRBD2 (6 bases). The CDR3 loop spans 14 amino acids. Between the trimmed V and J ends, which lost 0 bases and 3 bases, there was a span of 9 bases. Germline V CDR1 and CDR2: SGHTA, FQGNSA. Here the CDR3 reads CASSLARGYYEQYF. The CDR3 DNA is TGTGCCAGCAGCTTAGCGCGGGGATACTACGAGCAGTACTTC.

The V and J genes are TRBV5-1 and TRBJ1-1, with D unclear. The germline V gene encodes CDR1 SGHRS and CDR2 YFSETQ. V gave up 2 bases and J gave up 4 bases, with 9 bases separating them. This CDR3 is 13 amino acids long. DNA for the CDR3: TGCGCCAGCAGCTTTAATGGAGGCACTGAAGCTTTCTTT. It yields the protein CASSFNGGTEAFF.

The chain carries TRBV4-2 and TRBJ1-2, with 8 bases that match TRBD1. After removal of 8 bases from V and 1 base from J, the junction contained 9 bases not matched to a gene. The CDR3 consists of 15 residues. Germline loops: CDR1 LGHNA, CDR2 YNFKEQ. The CDR3 nucleotides read TGTGCCAGCGGGGGGTCGGGACAGGATAACTATGGCTACACCTTC. Translated: CASGGSGQDNYGYTF.

This clone was counted a single time. This sequence joins TRBV2 and TRBJ2-3; D might be TRBD2 (5 bases). This CDR3 is built from 16 residues. The germline V gene has CDR1 SNHLY and CDR2 FYNNEI. Trimming stripped 1 base from V and 0 bases from J, with 11 bases between. Written as DNA, the CDR3 is TGTGCCAGCAGTGAAGGACTGACGGGAAGCACAGATACGCAGTATTTT. Translated: CASSEGLTGSTDTQYF.